These T cell receptor beta chains were read from a single sample in a study of cytomegalovirus exposure and HLA in healthy donors. TCRdb's copy holds only in-frame clones and misses some; the assay was immunoSEQ multiplex PCR. The data hold some 110,000 clones, with about 88% observed a single time. The sequenced sample was PBMCs. The receptors originated from a man between 18 and 35 years old in good health and CMV-seropositive. CDR3s include the opening cysteine and the closing phenylalanine or tryptophan.

v_call cdr3_aa
TRBV10-3 CAISETSSYNEQFF
TRBV6-4 CASSDSSGGTDTQYF
TRBV30 CAWRPGTGDNEQFF
TRBV6-1 CASSSGTGVFNEQFF
TRBV5-1 CASSLGQLQETQYF
TRBV5-1 CASSPGHLSNQPQHF
TRBV9 CASSSGWTEAFF
TRBV21-1 CASSSPRGGSNQPQHF
TRBV28 CASSMDRRGYTF
TRBV7-8 CASRGDSNNEQFF
TRBV6-6 CASSYLTGKDEAFF
TRBV11-2 CASSSVYSPLHF
TRBV11-2 CASSLWQGTNYEQYF
TRBV27 CASSPRTHFSPLHF
TRBV15 CATSATTGPRDEQYF
TRBV2 CASGVLVSETQYF
TRBV10-3 CAISTLAGTYNEQFF
TRBV5-6 CASTNRGYYEQYF
TRBV2 CASSAGNQPQHF
TRBV7-9 CASSLPPRLAGGADTQYF
TRBV6-1 CASSRGLTGRDGYTF
TRBV4-2 CASSQETGAAGTDTQYF